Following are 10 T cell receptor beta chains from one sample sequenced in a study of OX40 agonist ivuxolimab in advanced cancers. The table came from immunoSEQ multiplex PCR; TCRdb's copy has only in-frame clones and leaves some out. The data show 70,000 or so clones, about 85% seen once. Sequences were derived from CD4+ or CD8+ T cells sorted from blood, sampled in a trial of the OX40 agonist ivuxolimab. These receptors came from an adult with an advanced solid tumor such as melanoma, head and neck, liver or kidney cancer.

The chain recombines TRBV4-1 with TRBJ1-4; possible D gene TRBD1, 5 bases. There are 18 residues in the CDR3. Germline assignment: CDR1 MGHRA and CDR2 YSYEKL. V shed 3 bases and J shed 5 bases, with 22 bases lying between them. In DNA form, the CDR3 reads TGCGCCAGCAGCCACGGGGATCGGGGCAGAAGGGACAATGAAAAACTGTTTTTT. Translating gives CASSHGDRGRRDNEKLFF.

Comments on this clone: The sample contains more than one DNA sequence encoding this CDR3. In nucleotides, the CDR3 is TGTGCCAGCACTGCCGGACAGTATAATTCACCCCTCCACTTT. Translation gives CASTAGQYNSPLHF. This chain joins TRBV6-5 and TRBJ1-6; D possibly corresponds to TRBD1 (6 bases). CDR1 and CDR2 (germline): MNHEY, SVGAGI. The length of the CDR3 is 14 residues. The V gene lost 7 bases and the J gene lost 4 bases, with 11 bases spanning the gap.

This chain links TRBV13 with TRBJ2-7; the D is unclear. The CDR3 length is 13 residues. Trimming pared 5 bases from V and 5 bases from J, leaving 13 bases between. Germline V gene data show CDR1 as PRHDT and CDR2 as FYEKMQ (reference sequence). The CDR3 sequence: CASSPNEEHEQYF. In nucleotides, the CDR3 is TGTGCCAGCAGCCCCAACGAAGAGCACGAGCAGTACTTC.

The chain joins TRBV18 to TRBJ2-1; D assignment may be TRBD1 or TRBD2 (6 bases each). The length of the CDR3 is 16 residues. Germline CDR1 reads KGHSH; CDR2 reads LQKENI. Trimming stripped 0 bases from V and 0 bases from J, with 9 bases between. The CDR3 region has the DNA TGTGCCAGCTCACCACCGGAGGGGGGCTCCTACAATGAGCAGTTCTTC. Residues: CASSPPEGGSYNEQFF.

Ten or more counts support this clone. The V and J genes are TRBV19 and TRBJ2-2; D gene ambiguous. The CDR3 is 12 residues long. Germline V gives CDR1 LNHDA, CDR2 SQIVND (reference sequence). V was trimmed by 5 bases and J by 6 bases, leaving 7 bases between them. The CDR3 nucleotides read TGTGCCAGTAGTCAGTGGCCCGGGGAGCTGTTTTTT. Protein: CASSQWPGELFF.

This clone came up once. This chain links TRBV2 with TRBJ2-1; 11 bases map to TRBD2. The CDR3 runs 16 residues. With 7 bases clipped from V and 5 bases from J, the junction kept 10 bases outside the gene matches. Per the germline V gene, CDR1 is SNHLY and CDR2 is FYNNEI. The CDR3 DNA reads TGTGCCAGCAATGGACTAGCGGGCCTGATTAACAATGAGCAGTTCTTC. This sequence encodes CASNGLAGLINNEQFF.

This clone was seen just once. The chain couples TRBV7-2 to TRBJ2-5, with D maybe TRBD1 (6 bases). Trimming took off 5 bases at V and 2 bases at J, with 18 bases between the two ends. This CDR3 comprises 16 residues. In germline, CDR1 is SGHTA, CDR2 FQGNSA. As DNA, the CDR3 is TGTGCCAGCAGCCCCCTTGCTACAGGGCCACAAGAGACCCAGTACTTC. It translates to CASSPLATGPQETQYF.

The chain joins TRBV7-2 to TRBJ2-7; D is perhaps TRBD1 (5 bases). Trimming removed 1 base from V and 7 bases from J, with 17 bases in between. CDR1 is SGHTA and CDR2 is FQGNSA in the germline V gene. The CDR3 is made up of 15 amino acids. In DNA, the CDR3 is TGTGCCAGCAGCTTAGAGGCGACTGGAAGGACAGAGCAGTACTTC. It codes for CASSLEATGRTEQYF.

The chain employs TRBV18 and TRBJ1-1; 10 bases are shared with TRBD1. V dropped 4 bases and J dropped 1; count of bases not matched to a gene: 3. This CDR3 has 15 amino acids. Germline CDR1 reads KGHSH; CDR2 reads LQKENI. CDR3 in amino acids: CASSLRDRGNTEAFF. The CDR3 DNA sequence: TGTGCCAGCTCACTAAGGGACAGGGGGAACACTGAAGCTTTCTTT.

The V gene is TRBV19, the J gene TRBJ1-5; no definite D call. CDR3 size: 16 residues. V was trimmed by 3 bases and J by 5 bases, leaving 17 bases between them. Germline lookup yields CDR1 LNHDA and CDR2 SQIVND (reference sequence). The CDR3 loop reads CASSIPLVRAHQPQHF. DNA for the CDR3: TGTGCCAGTAGTATCCCCTTGGTAAGGGCACATCAGCCCCAGCATTTT.